The rows below give T cell receptor beta chains drawn from one sample of a study of cytotoxic CD8 clonotypes in ibrutinib-treated CLL. Clones were sequenced by immunoSEQ multiplex PCR, and TCRdb holds only the in-frame ones, with some missing. The sample includes some 300,000 clones, 80% seen only once; the top ten take 6.5% to 8.5%. Specimen: PBMCs, collected before ibrutinib treatment. The receptor source for this set is a human donor with chronic lymphocytic leukemia. Both conserved end residues are part of each CDR3. A D gene is named only where the DNA matches it firmly. Size tells how often a clone was seen (once, few, many) or the class of an expanded clone, and some rows leave it out.

j_call clone_size d_call v_call cdr3_aa cdr3_nt
TRBJ2-6 NA TRBD2 TRBV19 CASYSGRAGANVLTF TGTGCCAGTTATAGCGGGAGGGCTGGGGCCAACGTCCTGACTTTC
TRBJ2-5 once TRBD1 TRBV29-1 CSVETDRGTQYF TGCAGCGTTGAAACGGACAGGGGGACCCAGTACTTC
TRBJ2-3 NA TRBD2 TRBV27 CASSLRRLAGRSTDTQYF TGTGCCAGCAGTTTACGGCGGTTAGCGGGACGGAGCACAGATACGCAGTATTTT
TRBJ1-5 few NA TRBV7-8 CASSLAQGQPQHF TGTGCCAGCAGCTTAGCGCAGGGACAGCCCCAGCATTTT
TRBJ2-3 NA NA TRBV5-6 CASSLWRVADTQYF TGTGCCAGCAGCTTGTGGAGGGTTGCAGATACGCAGTATTTT
TRBJ1-5 NA NA TRBV15 CATSRGRQSNQPQHF TGTGCCACCAGCAGAGGGCGACAGAGCAATCAGCCCCAGCATTTT
TRBJ2-1 once NA TRBV29-1 CSVERSNYNEQFF TGCAGCGTTGAACGGTCCAACTACAATGAGCAGTTCTTC
TRBJ2-7 NA NA TRBV7-2 CASSAPGLNYEQYF TGTGCCAGCAGCGCCCCGGGACTGAACTACGAGCAGTACTTC
TRBJ2-7 few NA TRBV18 CASSRAGEQYF TGTGCCAGCTCACGCGCTGGAGAGCAGTACTTC
TRBJ2-7 NA TRBD2 TRBV14 CASSPGLAGAYEQYF TGTGCCAGCAGCCCCGGATTAGCGGGAGCCTACGAGCAGTACTTC
TRBJ2-7 NA TRBD2 TRBV11-2 CASSISSGSSYEQYF TGTGCCAGCAGCATTTCTAGCGGGAGCTCCTACGAGCAGTACTTC
TRBJ2-3 few NA TRBV18 CASSPPGPGDTQYF TGTGCCAGCTCACCACCGGGACCTGGAGATACGCAGTATTTT
TRBJ2-3 NA NA TRBV7-8 CASSLGSGFSTDTQYF TGTGCCAGCAGCTTAGGAAGCGGGTTCAGCACAGATACGCAGTATTTT
TRBJ2-1 few TRBD2 TRBV4-3 CASSLTSGSYNEQFF TGCGCCAGCAGCCTAACTAGCGGGAGCTACAATGAGCAGTTCTTC
TRBJ2-2 NA NA TRBV9 CASSSDTGELFF TGTGCCAGCAGCTCGGACACCGGGGAGCTGTTTTTT
TRBJ1-1 NA TRBD1 TRBV5-1 CASSLGQGFITEAFF TGCGCCAGCAGCCTGGGACAGGGTTTTATCACTGAAGCTTTCTTT
TRBJ1-1 NA NA TRBV5-1 CASSLAKTDENTEAFF TGCGCCAGCAGCTTGGCTAAGACAGACGAGAACACTGAAGCTTTCTTT